Listed here are 26 T cell receptor beta chains from one sample, sequenced in a study of shared clonotypes between healthy human individuals. The method was immunoSEQ multiplex PCR; TCRdb's version includes in-frame clones alone and lacks a portion of them. In the table there are roughly 700,000 clones, approximately 79% of which are singletons. Sequencing used memory CD4+ T cells sorted from blood. As to subset: CD45RA-negative fraction. These receptors came from a woman under 40 in good health.

The chain employs TRBV4-1 and TRBJ1-2; TRBD1 is a possible D gene (6 bases). This CDR3 has 20 amino acids. Germline-derived CDR1 and CDR2 are MGHRA and YSYEKL. V lost 1 base, J lost 0 bases, and 24 bases lay in between. For the CDR3, the DNA is TGCGCCAGCAGCCAAGCGCAGGACCTGGGGGCTCCGGCGGCTAACTATGGCTACACCTTC. It codes for CASSQAQDLGAPAANYGYTF.

This clone was seen a handful of times. The sample has other DNA sequences that encode this CDR3 too. V usage is TRBV5-1 and J usage is TRBJ2-2; D is unresolved. The CDR3 loop spans 13 amino acids. The germline CDR1 and CDR2 sequences are SGHRS and YFSETQ. The V gene lost 2 bases and the J gene lost 3 bases, with 5 bases spanning the gap. CDR3 in DNA: TGCGCCAGCAGCTTAGAGTACACCGGGGAGCTGTTTTTT. Amino acid sequence: CASSLEYTGELFF.

This sequence joins TRBV19 and TRBJ2-1; 16 positions agree with TRBD2. The length of the CDR3 is 15 residues. V lost 5 bases, J lost 10 bases, and 5 bases stayed unmatched. The V gene's germline CDR1 is LNHDA and CDR2 SQIVND (reference sequence). This CDR3 reads CASSGTSGRAGEQFF. The CDR3 bases are TGTGCCAGTAGTGGGACTAGCGGGAGGGCCGGCGAGCAGTTCTTC.

CDR3 nucleotides: TGTGCCAGCAGTTTAAGGGTTATCTACGAGCAGTACTTC. Translation: CASSLRVIYEQYF. This sequence joins TRBV28 and TRBJ2-7; D gene unclear. Germline assignment: CDR1 MDHEN and CDR2 SYDVKM. This CDR3 is built from 13 residues. V lost 2 bases, J lost 3 bases, and 8 bases lay in between.

Here the CDR3 reads CASSQSRAGANTGELFF. The DNA of the CDR3 is TGCGCCAGCAGCCAATCGCGCGCCGGAGCGAACACCGGGGAGCTGTTTTTT. The V gene is TRBV4-1, the J gene TRBJ2-2; D gene unclear. Germline lookup yields CDR1 MGHRA and CDR2 YSYEKL. The ends were cut back, 2 bases at V and 0 bases at J, with 13 bases in the middle. The CDR3 totals 17 residues.

The rearrangement joins TRBV11-2 to TRBJ1-1; the match to TRBD1 covers 7 bases. CDR3 length: 15 residues. The V gene's germline CDR1 is SGHAT and CDR2 FQNNGV. V dropped 6 bases and J dropped 4; count of bases not matched to a gene: 11. CDR3 protein: CASSSGQEVGTEAFF. The CDR3 region has the DNA TGTGCCAGCAGTTCTGGACAGGAGGTAGGCACTGAAGCTTTCTTT.

This sequence joins TRBV6-1 and TRBJ1-4; D is unresolved. The germline CDR1 and CDR2 sequences are MNHNS and SASEGT. The CDR3 is 15 residues long. Trimming removed 2 bases from V and 0 bases from J, with 7 bases in between. Here the CDR3 reads CASSERETTNEKLFF. CDR3 DNA: TGTGCCAGCAGTGAAAGGGAAACAACTAATGAAAAACTGTTTTTT.

This clone was found a few times. Other DNA sequences of this sample code for an identical CDR3. The chain has TRBV2 and TRBJ1-5; D is possibly TRBD1 (6 bases). The length of the CDR3 is 13 residues. The V and J ends lost 6 bases and 4 bases respectively, with 10 bases between them. Germline V gene lookup returns CDR1 SNHLY and CDR2 FYNNEI. For the CDR3, the DNA is TGTGCCAGCAGGACGGGGACAAATCAGCCCCAGCATTTT. This translates into CASRTGTNQPQHF.

V usage is TRBV28 and J usage is TRBJ2-7; 11 nucleotides agree with TRBD1. J was trimmed by 2 bases and V by 5 bases; bases with no gene match: 2. The germline CDR1 and CDR2 sequences are MDHEN and SYDVKM. This CDR3 is 14 amino acids long. The CDR3 DNA follows: TGTGCCAGCAGTGGACAGGGGGCCCCCTACGAGCAGTACTTC. Translated, it gives CASSGQGAPYEQYF.

The chain combines TRBV9 with TRBJ1-4; D is ambiguous. CDR3 size: 13 residues. Between the trimmed V and J ends, which lost 2 bases and 11 bases, there was a span of 13 bases. Germline assignment: CDR1 SGDLS and CDR2 YYNGEE. The CDR3 is CASSVTLDGKLFF. The CDR3 DNA follows: TGTGCCAGCAGCGTCACACTAGATGGGAAACTGTTTTTT.

The rearrangement uses TRBV11-2 and TRBJ2-3; a weak D match, TRBD1 (5 bases). V was trimmed by 1 base and J by 6 bases, leaving 14 bases between them. Germline V gene data show CDR1 as SGHAT and CDR2 as FQNNGV. The CDR3 runs to 15 residues. Written as DNA, the CDR3 is TGTGCCAGCAGCTTAGTCCCAGGGCTGTCGGATACGCAGTATTTT. Its protein product is CASSLVPGLSDTQYF. Complete variable domain (other parts from reference TRBV11-2 and TRBJ2-3): EAGVAQSPRYKIIEKRQSVAFWCNPISGHATLYWYQQILGQGPKLLIQFQNNGVVDDSQLPKDRFSAERLKGVDSTLKIQPAKLEDSAVYLCASSLVPGLSDTQYFGPGTRLTVL.

V gene TRBV5-5 combines with J gene TRBJ2-5; D might be TRBD1 or TRBD2, each matching 5 bases. Germline V CDR1 and CDR2: SGHKS, YYEKEE (reference sequence). V lost 4 bases to trimming and J lost 7 bases, with 14 bases between them. CDR3 size: 13 residues. The CDR3 DNA reads TGTGCCAGCAGCCGAGATGGGGACGGGACCCAGTACTTC. Protein: CASSRDGDGTQYF.

The genes are TRBV10-2 and TRBJ2-7, with D perhaps matching TRBD1 or TRBD2 (5 bases each). Germline CDR1 WSHSY, CDR2 SAAADI. The CDR3 has 14 amino acids. Trimming took 4 bases from V and 2 from J, leaving 12 bases between them. The CDR3 nucleotides are TGCGCCAGCAGTGCGACACGGGACGCCTACGAGCAGTACTTC. This encodes CASSATRDAYEQYF.

This clone has a handful of counts. The gene calls are TRBV6-1 and TRBJ1-1, with a tentative D call TRBD1 (5 bases). The germline V and J ends were trimmed by 5 bases and 6 bases, with 13 bases remaining between them. The CDR3 has 13 amino acids. Per the germline V gene, CDR1 is MNHNS and CDR2 is SASEGT. The CDR3 DNA reads TGTGCCAGCAGTCCTAGGGGATGGTCTGAAGCTTTCTTT. This translates into CASSPRGWSEAFF.

The V call is TRBV19, the J call TRBJ1-4; TRBD1 is a possible D gene (5 bases). V was clipped by 2 bases and J by 8 bases, with 15 bases between them. CDR1 and CDR2 (germline): LNHDA, SQIVND (reference sequence). The CDR3 is made up of 15 amino acids. The CDR3 region is CASSIRGTGLEKLFF. The CDR3 DNA sequence: TGTGCCAGTAGTATACGGGGGACCGGGCTAGAAAAACTGTTTTTT.

V is TRBV25-1 and J is TRBJ2-5; D is perhaps TRBD1 (6 bases). Germline CDR1 reads MGHDK; CDR2 reads SYGVNS. The CDR3 runs to 16 residues. V lost 1 base and J 1 base, leaving 13 bases between the germline ends. The CDR3 here is CASSESFDRLQETQYF. In DNA, the CDR3 is TGTGCCAGCAGTGAATCATTCGACAGGCTCCAAGAGACCCAGTACTTC.

The chain carries TRBV29-1 and TRBJ2-1; 7 bases match TRBD1. CDR1 SQVTM and CDR2 ANQGSEA come from the germline V gene. Trimming removed 3 bases from V and 7 bases from J; junction bases left unmatched: 12. The CDR3 covers 15 residues. Here the CDR3 reads CSVDGTAKAGNEQFF. The CDR3 DNA reads TGCAGCGTTGATGGGACAGCGAAGGCCGGTAATGAGCAGTTCTTC.

In its sample, this clone was seen a few times. This chain links TRBV6-5 with TRBJ1-1, with D perhaps matching TRBD1 (5 bases). Trimming shortened V by 7 bases and J by 4 bases, and 13 bases separated the two germline ends. The CDR3 has 13 residues. The germline V gene has CDR1 MNHEY and CDR2 SVGAGI. In DNA, the CDR3 is TGTGCCAGCACCTCTAGGGGAGGCACTGAAGCTTTCTTT. The encoded protein is CASTSRGGTEAFF.

This sequence joins TRBV29-1 and TRBJ2-5, with TRBD1 identical over 7 bases. Trimming removed 8 bases from V and 1 base from J; junction bases left unmatched: 7. Germline lookup yields CDR1 SQVTM and CDR2 ANQGSEA. The CDR3 spans 13 residues. The CDR3: CSINRDSQETQYF. CDR3 bases: TGCAGCATAAACCGGGACAGCCAAGAGACCCAGTACTTC.

The chain combines TRBV27 with TRBJ2-5; no reliable D call. V lost 6 bases to trimming and J lost 1 base, with 9 bases between them. The CDR3 is 13 residues long. Per germline, CDR1 MNHEY and CDR2 SMNVEV (reference sequence). This CDR3 reads CASRPRIQETQYF. CDR3 nucleotide sequence: TGTGCCAGCAGGCCAAGGATCCAAGAGACCCAGTACTTC.

Only a few counts were recorded for this clone. The chain employs TRBV19 and TRBJ1-5; D uncertain. The CDR3 extends over 17 amino acids. V gave up 5 bases and J gave up 3 bases, with 20 bases separating them. Germline CDR1 reads LNHDA; CDR2 reads SQIVND (reference sequence). The CDR3 region is CASSEGPAQRINQPQHF. DNA for the CDR3: TGTGCCAGTAGTGAGGGCCCCGCACAGAGAATCAATCAGCCCCAGCATTTT.

This chain links TRBV27 with TRBJ1-1; unclear D gene. Germline CDR1 MNHEY, CDR2 SMNVEV (reference sequence). Trimming took off 4 bases at V and 4 bases at J, with 13 bases between the two ends. This CDR3 comprises 14 residues. The CDR3 region has the DNA TGTGCCAGCAGTTCCTACGCTGGTGGCACTGAAGCTTTCTTT. Protein product: CASSSYAGGTEAFF.

V and J are TRBV27 and TRBJ2-7; D ambiguous. The CDR3 consists of 14 residues. Germline assignment: CDR1 MNHEY and CDR2 SMNVEV (reference sequence). V was pared by 2 bases and J by 0 bases, with 8 bases between. The CDR3 nucleotides read TGTGCCAGCAGTTTAACGTTAAGCTCCTACGAGCAGTACTTC. This gives the protein CASSLTLSSYEQYF.

V is TRBV18 and J is TRBJ1-1, with D perhaps matching TRBD1 (5 bases). V was shortened by 2 bases and J by 6 bases, with 13 bases between the two germline ends. CDR3 length: 14 amino acids. Germline values: CDR1 KGHSH, CDR2 LQKENI. The CDR3 bases are TGTGCCAGCTCACCAGTCCTTGGGACTTCTGAAGCTTTCTTT. Translation gives CASSPVLGTSEAFF.

V and J are TRBV5-4 and TRBJ1-3; D gene ambiguous. Germline V CDR1 and CDR2: SGHNT, YYREEE (reference sequence). Trimming removed 9 bases from V and 0 bases from J, with 16 bases in between. The CDR3 runs 15 residues. The CDR3 DNA follows: TGTGCCATCTCCGAGGGAACCGGCTCTGGAAACACCATATATTTT. The encoded protein is CAISEGTGSGNTIYF. The full variable domain, with the rest looked up from reference TRBV5-4 and TRBJ1-3, is ETGVTQSPTHLIKTRGQQVTLRCSSQSGHNTVSWYQQALGQGPQFIFQYYREEENGRGNFPPRFSGLQFPNYSSELNVNALELDDSALYLCAISEGTGSGNTIYFGEGSWLTVV.

This clone was detected only once. The J gene is TRBJ2-7, the V gene TRBV28; weak D call: TRBD1 (5 bases). Germline-derived CDR1 and CDR2 are MDHEN and SYDVKM. V lost 8 bases, J lost 5 bases, and 16 bases lay in between. The CDR3 spans 13 residues. CDR3 sequence reads: CASGRVVSDEQYF. CDR3 nucleotides: TGTGCCAGCGGCAGGGTGGTTTCTGACGAGCAGTACTTC.